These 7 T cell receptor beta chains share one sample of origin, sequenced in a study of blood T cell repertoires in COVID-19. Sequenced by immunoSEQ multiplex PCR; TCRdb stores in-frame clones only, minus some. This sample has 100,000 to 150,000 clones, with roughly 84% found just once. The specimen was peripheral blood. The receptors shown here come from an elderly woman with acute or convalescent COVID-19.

The DNA of the CDR3 is TGTGCCAGCAGCCTGCAGGGGGGGAACACTGAAGCTTTCTTT. Translation gives CASSLQGGNTEAFF. The chain has TRBV5-4 and TRBJ1-1; 7 nucleotides line up with TRBD1. Germline V CDR1 and CDR2: SGHNT, YYREEE (reference sequence). The J segment lost 1 base and the V segment lost 4 bases, leaving 4 bases of the junction unmatched. The CDR3 runs 14 residues.

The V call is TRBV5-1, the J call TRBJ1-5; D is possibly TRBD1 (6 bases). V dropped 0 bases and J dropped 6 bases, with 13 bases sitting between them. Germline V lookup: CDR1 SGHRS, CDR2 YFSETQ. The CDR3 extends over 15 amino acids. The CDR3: CASSLAGGQGQPQHF. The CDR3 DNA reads TGCGCCAGCAGCTTGGCCGGGGGGCAGGGTCAGCCCCAGCATTTT.

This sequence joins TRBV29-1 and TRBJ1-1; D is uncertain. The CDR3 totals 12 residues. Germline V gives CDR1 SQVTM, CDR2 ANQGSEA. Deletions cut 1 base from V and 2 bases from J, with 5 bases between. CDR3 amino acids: CSVEASNTEAFF. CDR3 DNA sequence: TGCAGCGTTGAAGCGAGTAACACTGAAGCTTTCTTT.

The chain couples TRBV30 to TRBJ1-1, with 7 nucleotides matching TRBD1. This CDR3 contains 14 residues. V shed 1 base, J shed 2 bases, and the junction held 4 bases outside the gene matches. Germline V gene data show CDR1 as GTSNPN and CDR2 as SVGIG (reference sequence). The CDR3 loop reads CAWSGGQPNTEAFF. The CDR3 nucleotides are TGTGCCTGGAGTGGGGGACAGCCAAACACTGAAGCTTTCTTT.

This CDR3 is CASSTGIYNEQFF. For the CDR3, the DNA is TGTGCCAGCAGTACCGGGATTTACAATGAGCAGTTCTTC. The chain employs TRBV12-3 or TRBV12-4 and TRBJ2-1; maybe TRBD2 (5 bases). This CDR3 comprises 13 residues. Trimming left V 5 bases short and J 4 bases short, with 9 bases between.

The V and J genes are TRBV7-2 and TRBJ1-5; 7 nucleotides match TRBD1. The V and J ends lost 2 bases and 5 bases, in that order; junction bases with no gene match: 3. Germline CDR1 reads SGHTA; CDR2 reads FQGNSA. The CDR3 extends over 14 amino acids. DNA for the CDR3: TGTGCCAGCAGCTTAAGGGGGCGTCATCAGCCCCAGCATTTT. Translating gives CASSLRGRHQPQHF.

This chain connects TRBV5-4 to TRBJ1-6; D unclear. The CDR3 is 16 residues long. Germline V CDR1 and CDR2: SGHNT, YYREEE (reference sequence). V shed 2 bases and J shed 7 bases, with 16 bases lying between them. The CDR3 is CASSFMTLSPNSPLHF. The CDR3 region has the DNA TGTGCCAGCAGCTTTATGACTCTATCCCCAAATTCACCCCTCCACTTT.